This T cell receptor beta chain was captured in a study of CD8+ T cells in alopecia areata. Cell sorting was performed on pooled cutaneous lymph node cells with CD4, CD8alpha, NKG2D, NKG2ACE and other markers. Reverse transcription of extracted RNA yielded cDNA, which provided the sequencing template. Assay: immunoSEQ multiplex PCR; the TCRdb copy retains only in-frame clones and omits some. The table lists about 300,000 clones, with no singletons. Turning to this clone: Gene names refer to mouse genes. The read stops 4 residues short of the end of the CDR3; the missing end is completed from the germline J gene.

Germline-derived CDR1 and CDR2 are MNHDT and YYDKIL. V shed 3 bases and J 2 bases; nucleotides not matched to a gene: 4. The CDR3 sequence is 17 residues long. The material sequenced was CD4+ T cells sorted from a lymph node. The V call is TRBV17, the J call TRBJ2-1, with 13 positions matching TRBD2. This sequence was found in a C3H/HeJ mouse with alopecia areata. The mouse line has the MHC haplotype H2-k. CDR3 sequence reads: CASSRDWGGADYAEQFF. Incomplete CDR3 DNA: TGTGCTAGCAGTAGGGACTGGGGGGGCGCGGACTATGCT.